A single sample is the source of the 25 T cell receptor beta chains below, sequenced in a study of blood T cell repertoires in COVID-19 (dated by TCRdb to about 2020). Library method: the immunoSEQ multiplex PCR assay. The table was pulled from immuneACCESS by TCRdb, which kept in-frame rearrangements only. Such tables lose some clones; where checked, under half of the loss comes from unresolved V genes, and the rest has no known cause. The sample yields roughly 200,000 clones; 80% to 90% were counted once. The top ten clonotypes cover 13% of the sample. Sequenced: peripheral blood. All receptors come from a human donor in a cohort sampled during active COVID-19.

The DNA for the CDR3 is TGTGCCAGCAGTTCAGGACAGGGCGGAGTGAAATTAAAACTGTTTTTT. It codes for CASSSGQGGVKLKLFF. The chain recombines TRBV28 with TRBJ1-4, with TRBD1 identical over 8 bases. The germline CDR1 and CDR2 sequences are MDHEN and SYDVKM. The CDR3 runs to 16 residues. The ends lost 4 bases at V and 10 bases at J; junction bases unmatched: 14. The complete variable domain, with remaining parts taken from reference TRBV28 and TRBJ1-4, reads DVKVTQSSRYLVKRTGEKVFLECVQDMDHENMFWYRQDPGLGLRLIYFSYDVKMKEKGDIPEGYSVSREKKERFSLILESASTNQTSMYLCASSSGQGGVKLKLFFGSGTQLSVL.

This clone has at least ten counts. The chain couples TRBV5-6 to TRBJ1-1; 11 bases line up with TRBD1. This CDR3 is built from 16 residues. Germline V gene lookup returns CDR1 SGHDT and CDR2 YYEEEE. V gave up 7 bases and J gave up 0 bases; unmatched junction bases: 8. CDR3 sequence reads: CASQPGQGALNTEAFF. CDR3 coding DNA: TGTGCCAGCCAACCTGGACAGGGGGCTTTGAACACTGAAGCTTTCTTT.

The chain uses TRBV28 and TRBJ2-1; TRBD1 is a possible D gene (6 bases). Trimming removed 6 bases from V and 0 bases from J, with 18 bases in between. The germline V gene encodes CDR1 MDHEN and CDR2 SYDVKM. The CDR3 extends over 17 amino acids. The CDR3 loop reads CASSPLQGPLSYNEQFF. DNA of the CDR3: TGTGCCAGCAGCCCCCTTCAGGGGCCCCTCTCCTACAATGAGCAGTTCTTC.

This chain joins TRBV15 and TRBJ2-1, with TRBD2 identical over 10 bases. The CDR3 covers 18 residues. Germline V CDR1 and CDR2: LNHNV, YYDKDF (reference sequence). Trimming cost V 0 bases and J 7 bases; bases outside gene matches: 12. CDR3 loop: CATSRDFRASGSANEQFF. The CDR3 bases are TGTGCCACCAGCAGAGATTTTCGAGCTAGCGGGAGTGCTAATGAGCAGTTCTTC.

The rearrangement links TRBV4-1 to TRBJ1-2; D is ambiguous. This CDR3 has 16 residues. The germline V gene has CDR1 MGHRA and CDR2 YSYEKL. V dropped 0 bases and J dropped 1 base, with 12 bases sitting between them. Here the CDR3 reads CASSQDGAGINYGYTF. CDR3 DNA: TGCGCCAGCAGCCAAGATGGTGCGGGGATTAACTATGGCTACACCTTC.

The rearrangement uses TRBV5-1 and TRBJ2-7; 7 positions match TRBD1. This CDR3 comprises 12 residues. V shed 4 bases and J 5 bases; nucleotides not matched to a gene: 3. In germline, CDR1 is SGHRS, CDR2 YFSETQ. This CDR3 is CASSIGQDEQYF. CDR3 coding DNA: TGCGCCAGCAGCATCGGACAGGACGAGCAGTACTTC. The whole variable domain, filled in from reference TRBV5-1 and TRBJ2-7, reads KAGVTQTPRYLIKTRGQQVTLSCSPISGHRSVSWYQQTPGQGLQFLFEYFSETQRNKGNFPGRFSGRQFSNSRSEMNVSTLELGDSALYLCASSIGQDEQYFGPGTRLTVT.

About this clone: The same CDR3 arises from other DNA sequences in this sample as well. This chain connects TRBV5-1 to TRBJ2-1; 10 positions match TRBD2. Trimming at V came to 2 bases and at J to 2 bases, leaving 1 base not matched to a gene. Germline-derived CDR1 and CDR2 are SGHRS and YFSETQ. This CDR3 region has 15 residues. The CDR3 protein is CASSLAGGTYNEQFF. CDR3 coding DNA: TGCGCCAGCAGCTTAGCGGGAGGGACCTACAATGAGCAGTTCTTC.

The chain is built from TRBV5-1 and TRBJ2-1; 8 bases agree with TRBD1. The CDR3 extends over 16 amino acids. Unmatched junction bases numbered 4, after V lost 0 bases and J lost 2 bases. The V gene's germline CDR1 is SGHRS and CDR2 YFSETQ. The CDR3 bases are TGCGCCAGCAGCTTGGCGACAGGGGTCCCCTACAATGAGCAGTTCTTC. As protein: CASSLATGVPYNEQFF.

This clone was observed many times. In nucleotides, the CDR3 is TGTGCCAGCAGCGAGGGGGACAGGGGTTCACCCCTCCACTTT. Encoded protein: CASSEGDRGSPLHF. The rearrangement links TRBV9 to TRBJ1-6, with 10 nucleotides matching TRBD1. Trimming removed 3 bases from V and 9 bases from J; junction bases left unmatched: 3. Germline CDR1 is SGDLS and CDR2 is YYNGEE. CDR3 length: 14 residues.

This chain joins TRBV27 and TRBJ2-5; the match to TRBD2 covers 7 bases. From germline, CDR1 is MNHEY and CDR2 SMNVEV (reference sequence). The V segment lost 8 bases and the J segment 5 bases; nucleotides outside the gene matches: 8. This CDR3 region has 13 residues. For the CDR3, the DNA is TGTGCCAGCCGCACGGGAGGCAGGGAGACCCAGTACTTC. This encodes CASRTGGRETQYF.

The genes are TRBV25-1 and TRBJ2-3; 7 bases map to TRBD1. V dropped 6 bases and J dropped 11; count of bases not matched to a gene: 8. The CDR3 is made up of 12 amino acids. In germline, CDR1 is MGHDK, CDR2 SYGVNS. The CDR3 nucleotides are TGTGCCAGCAGCCGGGACAGCCTTGGGCAGTATTTT. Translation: CASSRDSLGQYF.

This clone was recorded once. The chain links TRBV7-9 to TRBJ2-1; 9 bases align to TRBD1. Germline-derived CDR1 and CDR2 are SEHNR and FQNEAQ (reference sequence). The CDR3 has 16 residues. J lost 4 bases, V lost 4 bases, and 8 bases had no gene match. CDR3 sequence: CASSSPTGGAYNEQFF. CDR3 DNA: TGTGCCAGCAGCTCACCCACAGGGGGCGCGTACAATGAGCAGTTCTTC. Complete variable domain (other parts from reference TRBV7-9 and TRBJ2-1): DTGVSQNPRHKITKRGQNVTFRCDPISEHNRLYWYRQTLGQGPEFLTYFQNEAQLEKSRLLSDRFSAERPKGSFSTLEIQRTEQGDSAMYLCASSSPTGGAYNEQFFGPGTRLTVL.

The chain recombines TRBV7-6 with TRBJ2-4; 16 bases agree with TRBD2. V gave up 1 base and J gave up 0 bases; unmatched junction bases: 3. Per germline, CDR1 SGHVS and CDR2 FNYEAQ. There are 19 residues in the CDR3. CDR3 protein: CASSLEGLAGGQAKNIQYF. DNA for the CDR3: TGTGCCAGCAGCTTAGAGGGACTAGCGGGAGGGCAAGCCAAAAACATTCAGTACTTC. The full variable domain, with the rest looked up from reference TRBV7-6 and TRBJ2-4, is GAGVSQSPRYKVTKRGQDVALRCDPISGHVSLYWYRQALGQGPEFLTYFNYEAQQDKSGLPNDRFSAERPEGSISTLTIQRTEQRDSAMYRCASSLEGLAGGQAKNIQYFGAGTRLSVL.

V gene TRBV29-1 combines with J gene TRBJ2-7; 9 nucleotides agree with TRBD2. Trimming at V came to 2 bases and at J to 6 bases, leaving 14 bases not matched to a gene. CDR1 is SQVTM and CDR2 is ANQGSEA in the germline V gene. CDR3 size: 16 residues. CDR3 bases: TGCAGCGTTGAAAAGTACAGCGGGAGGACCCTACCCGAGCAGTACTTC. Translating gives CSVEKYSGRTLPEQYF.

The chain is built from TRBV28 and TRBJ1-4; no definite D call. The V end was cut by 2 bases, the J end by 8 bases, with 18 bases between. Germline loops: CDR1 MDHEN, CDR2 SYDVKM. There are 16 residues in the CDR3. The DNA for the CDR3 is TGTGCCAGCAGTTTAGAGAGTAAGGGCGCGGGAGAAAAACTGTTTTTT. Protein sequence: CASSLESKGAGEKLFF. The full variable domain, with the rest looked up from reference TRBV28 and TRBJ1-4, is DVKVTQSSRYLVKRTGEKVFLECVQDMDHENMFWYRQDPGLGLRLIYFSYDVKMKEKGDIPEGYSVSREKKERFSLILESASTNQTSMYLCASSLESKGAGEKLFFGSGTQLSVL.

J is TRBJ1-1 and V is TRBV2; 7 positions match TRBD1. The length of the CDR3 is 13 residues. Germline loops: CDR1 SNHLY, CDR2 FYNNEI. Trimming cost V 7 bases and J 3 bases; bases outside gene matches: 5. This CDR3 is CASTQQGYTEAFF. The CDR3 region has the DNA TGTGCCAGCACCCAACAGGGGTACACTGAAGCTTTCTTT.

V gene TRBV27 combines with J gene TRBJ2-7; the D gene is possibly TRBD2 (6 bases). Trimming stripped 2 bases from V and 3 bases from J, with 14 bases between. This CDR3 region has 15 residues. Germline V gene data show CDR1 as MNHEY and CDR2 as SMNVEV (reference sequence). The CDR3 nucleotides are TGTGCCAGCAGTTTAACCCTAGCGAACAACTACGAGCAGTACTTC. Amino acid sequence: CASSLTLANNYEQYF.

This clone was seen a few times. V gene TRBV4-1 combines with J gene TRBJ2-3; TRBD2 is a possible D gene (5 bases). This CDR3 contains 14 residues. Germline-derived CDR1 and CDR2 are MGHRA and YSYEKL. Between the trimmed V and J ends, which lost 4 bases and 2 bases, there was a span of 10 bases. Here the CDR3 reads CASSLGVLTDTQYF. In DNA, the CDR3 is TGCGCCAGCAGCCTCGGGGTCCTCACAGATACGCAGTATTTT.

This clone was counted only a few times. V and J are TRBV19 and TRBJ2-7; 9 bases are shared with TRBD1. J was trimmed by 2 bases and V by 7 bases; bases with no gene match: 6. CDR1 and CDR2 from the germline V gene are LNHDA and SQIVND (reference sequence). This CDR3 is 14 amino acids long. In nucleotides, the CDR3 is TGTGCCAGTACCCCGGGACAGGGTACCTACGAGCAGTACTTC. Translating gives CASTPGQGTYEQYF. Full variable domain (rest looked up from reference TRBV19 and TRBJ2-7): DGGITQSPKYLFRKEGQNVTLSCEQNLNHDAMYWYRQDPGQGLRLIYYSQIVNDFQKGDIAEGYSVSREKKESFPLTVTSAQKNPTAFYLCASTPGQGTYEQYFGPGTRLTVT.

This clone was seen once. CDR3 sequence: CASREAGGGSYEQYF. For the CDR3, the DNA is TGCGCCAGCAGGGAGGCGGGGGGCGGGAGCTACGAGCAGTACTTC. The chain employs TRBV10-2 and TRBJ2-7; 8 bases fit TRBD2. The V gene end was trimmed by 6 bases and the J gene end by 3 bases; junction bases not matched to a gene: 10. The germline V gene encodes CDR1 WSHSY and CDR2 SAAADI. The CDR3 has 15 residues.

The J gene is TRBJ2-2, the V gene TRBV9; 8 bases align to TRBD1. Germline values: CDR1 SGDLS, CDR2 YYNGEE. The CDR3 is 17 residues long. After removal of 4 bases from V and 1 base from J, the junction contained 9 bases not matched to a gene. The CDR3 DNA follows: TGTGCCAGCAGCCCATACCCCGGGACAGGGAACACCGGGGAGCTGTTTTTT. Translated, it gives CASSPYPGTGNTGELFF.

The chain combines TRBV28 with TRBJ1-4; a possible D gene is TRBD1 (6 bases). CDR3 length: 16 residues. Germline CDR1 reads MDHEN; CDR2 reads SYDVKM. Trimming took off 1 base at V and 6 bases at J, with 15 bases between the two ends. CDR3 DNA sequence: TGTGCCAGCAGTTTATATGGGGGGGCTGGTGATGAAAAACTGTTTTTT. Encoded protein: CASSLYGGAGDEKLFF.

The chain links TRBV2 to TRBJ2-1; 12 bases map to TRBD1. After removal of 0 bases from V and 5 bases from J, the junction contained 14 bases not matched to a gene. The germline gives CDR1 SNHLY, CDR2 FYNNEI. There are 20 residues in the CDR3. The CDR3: CASSEAHGTGGGRRNNEQFF. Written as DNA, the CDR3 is TGTGCCAGCAGTGAAGCGCACGGGACAGGGGGCGGGCGCCGAAACAATGAGCAGTTCTTC.

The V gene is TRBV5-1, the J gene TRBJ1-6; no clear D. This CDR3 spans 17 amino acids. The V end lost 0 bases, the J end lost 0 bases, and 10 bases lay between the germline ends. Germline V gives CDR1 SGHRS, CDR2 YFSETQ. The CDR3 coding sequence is TGCGCCAGCAGCTTGGGGCCAAGGAGCTCCTATAATTCACCCCTCCACTTT. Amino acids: CASSLGPRSSYNSPLHF.

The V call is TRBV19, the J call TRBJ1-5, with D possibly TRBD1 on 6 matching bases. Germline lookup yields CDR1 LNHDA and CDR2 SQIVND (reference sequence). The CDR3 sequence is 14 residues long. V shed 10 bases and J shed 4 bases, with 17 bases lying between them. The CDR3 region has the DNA TGTGCCACCGAACAGGGCTTCCAAAATCAGCCCCAGCATTTT. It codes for CATEQGFQNQPQHF.